The TCR beta chain described here comes from a study of blood T cell repertoires in COVID-19. J lost 3 bases, V lost 6 bases, and 1 base had no gene match. The CDR3 length is 13 residues. TCRdb's copy holds only in-frame clones and misses some; the assay was immunoSEQ multiplex PCR. The table shows about 220,000 clones, with around 83% occurring only once. The specimen sequenced was peripheral blood. This chain links TRBV12-3 or TRBV12-4 with TRBJ1-4; TRBD1 agrees at 7 bases. The clonotype originates from a woman aged 50 to 60 with acute or convalescent COVID-19. The CDR3 protein is CASRQGSNEKLFF. As DNA, the CDR3 is TGTGCCAGCAGACAGGGGTCTAATGAAAAACTGTTTTTT.